These 13 T cell receptor beta chains share one sample of origin, sequenced in a study of metastatic and nonmetastatic thyroid tumors. TCRdb redid the clone calls on the PCR reads using MiXCR. The repertoire holds around 17,000 clones, with 30% to 40% as singletons. The entire patient cohort was treatment-naive prior to thyroid surgery. The source material was tumor tissue. The receptors were sampled from a male donor with papillary thyroid cancer or a benign thyroid nodule (not recorded which). Some clones in this sample may be carry-over from other donors' samples.

This clone was picked up a small number of times. The rearrangement links TRBV6-2 or TRBV6-3 to TRBJ1-3, with D possibly matching TRBD1 (5 bases). Germline V gene sequence: CDR1 MNHEY, CDR2 SVGEGT. The CDR3 is made up of 14 amino acids. Trimming took off 2 bases at V and 6 bases at J, with 11 bases between the two ends. The CDR3 here is CASSYPGGINTIYF. The CDR3 bases are TGTGCCAGCAGTTACCCGGGGGGGATAAACACCATATATTTT.

This clone occurred a few times. This chain connects TRBV28 to TRBJ1-5, with D possibly matching TRBD1 (5 bases). CDR3 length: 13 residues. Per germline, CDR1 MDHEN and CDR2 SYDVKM. Trimming took 6 bases from V and 9 from J, leaving 15 bases between them. The chain's CDR3 is CASRTGAQWPQHF. The CDR3 nucleotides are TGTGCCAGCAGAACAGGTGCCCAATGGCCCCAGCATTTT. Together with reference TRBV28 and TRBJ1-5, the CDR3 gives the full variable domain: DVKVTQSSRYLVKRTGEKVFLECVQDMDHENMFWYRQDPGLGLRLIYFSYDVKMKEKGDIPEGYSVSREKKERFSLILESASTNQTSMYLCASRTGAQWPQHFGDGTRLSIL.

This clone qualifies as medium-sized. The rearrangement links TRBV7-2 to TRBJ1-2; 11 nucleotides match TRBD1. The V gene end was trimmed by 5 bases and the J gene end by 5 bases; junction bases not matched to a gene: 4. The CDR3 totals 14 residues. The V gene's germline CDR1 is SGHTA and CDR2 FQGNSA. The CDR3 bases are TGTGCCAGCAGCGCGGACAGGGGGCCGTATGGCTACACCTTC. Translation gives CASSADRGPYGYTF.

The sample holds many counts of this clone. This chain uses TRBV20-1 with TRBJ2-1; D is uncertain. Per germline, CDR1 DFQATT and CDR2 SNEGSKA (reference sequence). V lost 4 bases, J lost 5 bases, and 12 bases lay in between. This CDR3 region has 13 residues. DNA of the CDR3: TGCAGTGCTATCGGGCAGCCAGACAATGAGCAGTTCTTC. Its protein is CSAIGQPDNEQFF.

The DNA for the CDR3 is TGTGCCACCAGTCAACCCGGGACGGAGAACACCGGGGAGCTGTTTTTT. Amino acid sequence: CATSQPGTENTGELFF. The gene calls are TRBV24-1 and TRBJ2-2, with D perhaps TRBD1 or TRBD2 (5 bases each). V was trimmed by 6 bases and J by 1 base, leaving 14 bases between them. The germline V gene encodes CDR1 KGHDR and CDR2 SFDVKD. This CDR3 contains 16 residues.

For this clone: Just one base apart from a much larger clone, this may be a read error. The chain recombines TRBV7-2 with TRBJ2-5, with 15 bases lining up with TRBD2. CDR3 length: 16 amino acids. Germline CDR1 reads SGHTA; CDR2 reads FQGNSA. Written as DNA, the CDR3 is TGTGTCAGCAGCTCGGGACTAGCGGGGGGAAGGGAGACCCAGTACTTC. This encodes CVSSSGLAGGRETQYF.

This clone was observed at least ten times. It may be a read error: a sequence one base away is much more abundant. This chain connects TRBV7-3 to TRBJ2-3, with TRBD1 matching 10 bases. This CDR3 has 14 amino acids. CDR1 is SGHTA and CDR2 is FQGTGA in the germline V gene. The ends lost 4 bases at V and 8 bases at J; junction bases unmatched: 6. CDR3 nucleotides: TGTGCCAGCAGCTCGACAGGGGGCGCAGGTACGCAGTATTTT. It codes for CASSSTGGAGTQYF. Full variable domain (missing parts from reference TRBV7-3 and TRBJ2-3): GAGVSQTPSNKVTEKGKYVELRCDPISGHTALYWYRQSLGQGPEFLIYFQGTGAADDSGLPNDRFFAVRPEGSVSTLKIQRTERGDSAVYLCASSSTGGAGTQYFGPGTRLTVL.

V usage is TRBV27 and J usage is TRBJ2-4, with D maybe TRBD1 (6 bases). V was clipped by 8 bases and J by 5 bases, with 22 bases between them. CDR1 is MNHEY, CDR2 SMNVEV, per germline (reference sequence). This CDR3 contains 16 residues. Here the CDR3 reads CASSALRGHSQNIQYF. The CDR3 coding sequence is TGTGCCAGCTCGGCCCTTAGGGGACATAGCCAAAACATTCAGTACTTC.

This clone was counted at least ten times. The rearrangement uses TRBV6-1 and TRBJ1-6; D uncertain. The germline V gene has CDR1 MNHNS and CDR2 SASEGT. This CDR3 has 14 amino acids. V lost 6 bases and J 6 bases, leaving 12 bases between the germline ends. The CDR3 sequence: CASSRLPSNSPLHF. The DNA for the CDR3 is TGTGCCAGCAGCAGACTCCCCAGTAATTCACCCCTCCACTTT.

The chain combines TRBV6-1 with TRBJ2-3; D may be TRBD1 or TRBD2 (5 bases each). Germline V gives CDR1 MNHNS, CDR2 SASEGT. Trimming left V 5 bases short and J 2 bases short, with 11 bases between. This CDR3 has 14 residues. The CDR3 here is CASSSGPHTDTQYF. The CDR3 DNA follows: TGTGCCAGCAGTTCGGGACCCCACACAGATACGCAGTATTTT.

V usage is TRBV20-1 and J usage is TRBJ2-7; D is uncertain. CDR3 length: 15 amino acids. The ends were cut back, 3 bases at V and 3 bases at J, with 18 bases in the middle. The germline V gene encodes CDR1 DFQATT and CDR2 SNEGSKA (reference sequence). The CDR3 loop reads CSARRMETINYEQYF. DNA of the CDR3: TGCAGTGCTAGGAGGATGGAGACCATAAACTACGAGCAGTACTTC.

This clone was seen many times. J is TRBJ1-4 and V is TRBV11-2, with TRBD1 identical over 9 bases. This CDR3 spans 15 amino acids. CDR1 is SGHAT and CDR2 is FQNNGV in the germline V gene. V dropped 5 bases and J dropped 7; count of bases not matched to a gene: 8. The DNA of the CDR3 is TGTGCCAGCAGCGGAACAGGGGGCGCGGGTGAAAAACTGTTTTTT. Its protein product is CASSGTGGAGEKLFF. The full variable domain, in which reference TRBV11-2 and TRBJ1-4 provide the parts outside the CDR3, is EAGVAQSPRYKIIEKRQSVAFWCNPISGHATLYWYQQILGQGPKLLIQFQNNGVVDDSQLPKDRFSAERLKGVDSTLKIQPAKLEDSAVYLCASSGTGGAGEKLFFGSGTQLSVL.

This clone has a handful of counts. This chain joins TRBV29-1 and TRBJ1-1, with 11 nucleotides matching TRBD1. V shed 7 bases, J shed 2 bases, and the junction held 6 bases outside the gene matches. Germline CDR1 reads SQVTM; CDR2 reads ANQGSEA. There are 14 residues in the CDR3. In nucleotides, the CDR3 is TGCAGCGCCGGGGACAGGGGGGGAAACACTGAAGCTTTCTTT. Protein sequence: CSAGDRGGNTEAFF.